The text below deals with one TCR beta chain. Its antigen is undetermined. Germline V gives CDR1 SNHLY, CDR2 FYNNEI. The CDR3 is 13 amino acids. V lost 10 bases to trimming and J lost 1 base, with 14 bases between them. This table comes from immunoSEQ multiplex PCR, and its TCRdb copy is limited to in-frame clones, with some not included. The sample lists approximately 62,000 clones, under 95% occurring once. The data derive from a study of cytomegalovirus exposure and HLA in healthy donors. Study-level findings and limits: Researchers reported that a few CMV-associated chains were confirmed in vitro as CMV antigen-specific. Reports indicated that the classifier achieved high specificity and sensitivity in diagnosing cytomegalovirus status.

This chain joins TRBV2 and TRBJ2-7; unclear D gene. The receptor comes from a woman between 18 and 29 years old in good health and CMV-seronegative. Sequences were obtained from PBMCs. The CDR3 sequence is CATSAGLSYEQYF. CDR3 nucleotide sequence: TGTGCCACCTCTGCAGGCTTATCCTACGAGCAGTACTTC.